This T cell receptor (beta chain) was retrieved from a study of cytomegalovirus exposure and HLA in healthy donors. Notes on the study in general: The study labeled 164 TCR beta chains cytomegalovirus-associated. Further analysis was carried out later, and it showed several of the most significant clusters appearing linked to common viral pathogens. Accurate HLA-A and HLA-B prediction from TCR beta sequences was reported for most subjects. Later, TCR association rates were found to vary by HLA locus, highest for DRB1 and lowest for HLA-C.

About this clone: The antigen remains undetermined.

In the PCR, 60 Vbeta and 13 Jbeta primers were used. Sequencing used immunoSEQ multiplex PCR; TCRdb keeps in-frame clones, though not all of them. The repertoire holds about 82,000 clones, with 70% to 80% as singletons. Sequenced material: PBMCs. This sequence was found in a man aged 50 or older in good health and CMV-seronegative.

The CDR3 loop is CASSFLGQGPGELFF. Here the CDR3 DNA reads TGTGCCAGCAGTTTTCTAGGACAGGGGCCCGGGGAGCTGTTTTTT. This chain links TRBV27 with TRBJ2-2; TRBD1 agrees at 9 bases. The CDR3 totals 15 residues. The germline CDR1 and CDR2 sequences are MNHEY and SMNVEV (reference sequence). Trimming cost V 3 bases and J 6 bases; bases outside gene matches: 5.